A single sample gave rise to the 30 T cell receptor beta chains below, sequenced in a study of T cells after posttransplantation cyclophosphamide. Profiling relied on immunoSEQ multiplex PCR, and the TCRdb table lists in-frame clones only, not all of them. Sampling found 24,000 or so clones, none seen once. Source material: PBMCs. These receptors were obtained from a woman aged 45 to 65 in good health, CMV-negative, and a related stem cell transplant donor.

This clone was detected many times. J is TRBJ1-3 and V is TRBV7-2; D is possibly TRBD1 (5 bases). Trimming cost V 1 base and J 8 bases, with 6 bases left between them. From germline, CDR1 is SGHTA and CDR2 FQGNSA. The CDR3 has 12 residues. CDR3 nucleotides: TGTGCCAGCAGCTTAGGGGGGGACACCATATATTTT. Translated: CASSLGGDTIYF.

The sample holds many counts of this clone. The chain recombines TRBV28 with TRBJ1-2; D might be TRBD1 (5 bases). The CDR3 extends over 15 amino acids. Per the germline V gene, CDR1 is MDHEN and CDR2 is SYDVKM. V lost 1 base and J lost 8, with 17 bases in between. The CDR3 region has the DNA TGTGCCAGCAGTTTATCGGGGGTTCTCTACTGGGGCTACACCTTC. Translation gives CASSLSGVLYWGYTF.

This clone was recorded at least ten times. This sequence joins TRBV28 and TRBJ2-7, with 11 bases identical to TRBD2. V lost 10 bases, J lost 3 bases, and 20 bases stayed unmatched. The germline V gene has CDR1 MDHEN and CDR2 SYDVKM. The CDR3 has 18 residues. The CDR3 is CATVGASGRTSTIYEQYF. CDR3 bases: TGTGCCACCGTGGGGGCTAGCGGGAGGACCTCTACGATCTACGAGCAGTACTTC.

At least ten counts were recorded for this clone. The chain uses TRBV6-6 and TRBJ2-1; D uncertain. There are 14 residues in the CDR3. Germline loops: CDR1 MNHNY, CDR2 SVGAGI (reference sequence). V lost 5 bases and J lost 6, with 14 bases in between. The DNA for the CDR3 is TGTGCCAGCAGTCTCCCCGATAGCCTCAATGAGCAGTTCTTC. It codes for CASSLPDSLNEQFF.

The table lists this clone with many counts. The chain links TRBV6-4 to TRBJ2-7, with 8 bases lining up with TRBD1. J gave up 6 bases and V 5 bases, and 9 bases lay outside the gene matches. CDR1 and CDR2 from the germline V gene are MRHNA and SNTAGT. The CDR3 spans 14 residues. The CDR3 DNA reads as TGTGCCAGCAGTCCGACAGGGGCCACCGGCGAGCAGTACTTC. This codes for CASSPTGATGEQYF.

This clone was observed many times. This chain uses TRBV29-1 with TRBJ1-2; D is unresolved. The CDR3 loop spans 12 amino acids. Trimming removed 3 bases from V and 6 bases from J, with 11 bases in between. CDR1 and CDR2 from the germline V gene are SQVTM and ANQGSEA. Here the CDR3 DNA reads TGCAGCGTTGATTCGGGTTTCGATGGCTACACCTTC. This sequence encodes CSVDSGFDGYTF.

This clone was observed many times. The rearrangement uses TRBV5-1 and TRBJ2-1; TRBD2 matches 11 bases. Per the germline V gene, CDR1 is SGHRS and CDR2 is YFSETQ. The CDR3 is made up of 16 amino acids. Germline trimming cut 3 bases from V and 9 bases from J; bases unmatched to any gene: 11. The CDR3 is CASSWGTSGREGEQFF. In DNA form, the CDR3 reads TGCGCCAGCAGCTGGGGGACTAGCGGCCGGGAGGGTGAGCAGTTCTTC.

Ten or more counts support this clone. The chain links TRBV6-5 to TRBJ2-5; weak D call: TRBD2 (6 bases). The CDR3 runs 14 residues. V was cut by 1 base and J by 7 bases, with 13 bases left in between. Per germline, CDR1 MNHEY and CDR2 SVGAGI. The CDR3 sequence: CASSYWDSKGTQYF. The CDR3 nucleotides read TGTGCCAGCAGTTACTGGGACTCCAAGGGGACCCAGTACTTC.

This clone was observed many times. The DNA for the CDR3 is TGTGCCAGCAGCCAAAGCGACTACCGAAGCACAGATACGCAGTATTTT. The encoded protein is CASSQSDYRSTDTQYF. The genes are TRBV13 and TRBJ2-3; D might be TRBD2 (5 bases). The V gene lost 5 bases and the J gene lost 0 bases, with 15 bases spanning the gap. This CDR3 comprises 16 residues. Germline V gene sequence: CDR1 PRHDT, CDR2 FYEKMQ (reference sequence).

This clone was seen repeatedly, ten times or more. The chain is built from TRBV7-3 and TRBJ1-1, with 9 nucleotides matching TRBD1. V dropped 1 base and J dropped 4; count of bases not matched to a gene: 4. Germline-derived CDR1 and CDR2 are SGHTA and FQGTGA. The CDR3 is 15 residues long. DNA of the CDR3: TGTGCCAGCAGCTTAATGGGACAGGGAAGCACTGAAGCTTTCTTT. This gives the protein CASSLMGQGSTEAFF.

This clone was seen at least ten times. The sample has other DNA sequences that encode this CDR3 too. This rearrangement joins TRBV28 to TRBJ1-6, with TRBD1 matching over 7 bases. The trim removed 7 bases at V and 2 bases at J, leaving 5 bases unmatched. The germline CDR1 and CDR2 sequences are MDHEN and SYDVKM. CDR3 size: 15 residues. Here the CDR3 reads CASKIDRAYNSPLHF. CDR3 sequence (DNA): TGTGCCAGCAAAATAGACAGGGCCTATAATTCACCCCTCCACTTT.

This clone was observed many times. This chain links TRBV19 with TRBJ1-5; D may be TRBD1 (6 bases). The length of the CDR3 is 15 residues. Germline loops: CDR1 LNHDA, CDR2 SQIVND (reference sequence). V was trimmed by 3 bases and J by 3 bases, leaving 12 bases between them. In nucleotides, the CDR3 is TGTGCCAGTAGTATCCAGCCAGGGGACAATCAGCCCCAGCATTTT. Translation gives CASSIQPGDNQPQHF. Filled out from reference TRBV19 and TRBJ1-5, the complete variable domain reads DGGITQSPKYLFRKEGQNVTLSCEQNLNHDAMYWYRQDPGQGLRLIYYSQIVNDFQKGDIAEGYSVSREKKESFPLTVTSAQKNPTAFYLCASSIQPGDNQPQHFGDGTRLSIL.

This clone was seen many times. The chain combines TRBV15 with TRBJ1-1, with D perhaps TRBD1 (6 bases). CDR1 and CDR2 from the germline V gene are LNHNV and YYDKDF (reference sequence). V shed 0 bases and J shed 2 bases, with 10 bases lying between them. The length of the CDR3 is 15 residues. Written as DNA, the CDR3 is TGTGCCACCAGCAGAGAAGGGGGATTTAACACTGAAGCTTTCTTT. As protein: CATSREGGFNTEAFF.

In its sample, this clone was seen many times. The rearrangement uses TRBV6-4 and TRBJ1-2; D unresolved. V was pared by 2 bases and J by 8 bases, with 9 bases between. Germline CDR1 and CDR2: MRHNA and SNTAGT. This CDR3 spans 12 amino acids. This chain's CDR3 is CASSDERGGYTF. The DNA of the CDR3 is TGTGCCAGCAGTGACGAGAGAGGCGGCTACACCTTC.

The table lists this clone with a few counts. The V call is TRBV27, the J call TRBJ2-5; 8 bases map to TRBD2. The CDR3 loop spans 13 amino acids. The ends lost 8 bases at V and 7 bases at J; junction bases unmatched: 9. The V gene's germline CDR1 is MNHEY and CDR2 SMNVEV (reference sequence). The CDR3 is CASLQRAGGTQYF. CDR3 DNA sequence: TGTGCCAGCCTGCAGCGGGCGGGGGGGACCCAGTACTTC.

This clone was seen many times. The DNA of the CDR3 is TGTGCCAGCAGTTGGAGTCTTAATGAAAAACTGTTTTTT. This gives the protein CASSWSLNEKLFF. The rearrangement links TRBV6-5 to TRBJ1-4; D unclear. Trimming pared 4 bases from V and 4 bases from J, leaving 7 bases between. The germline V gene has CDR1 MNHEY and CDR2 SVGAGI. The CDR3 totals 13 residues.

This clone came up many times. For the CDR3, the DNA is TGTGCCAGCAGCTTAGCTCCAGCGGGGGAGCAGTACTTC. It codes for CASSLAPAGEQYF. The chain carries TRBV7-6 and TRBJ2-7, with 7 bases fitting TRBD2. The J segment lost 7 bases and the V segment lost 0 bases, leaving 3 bases of the junction unmatched. The CDR3 has 13 amino acids. The germline gives CDR1 SGHVS, CDR2 FNYEAQ.

This clone has ten or more counts. The rearrangement links TRBV4-1 to TRBJ2-4; TRBD2 agrees at 8 bases. CDR1 and CDR2 from the germline V gene are MGHRA and YSYEKL. The length of the CDR3 is 18 residues. V dropped 0 bases and J dropped 0; count of bases not matched to a gene: 7. DNA for the CDR3: TGCGCCAGCAGCCAAGATCCAGCGGGAGACCTAGCCAAAAACATTCAGTACTTC. Residues: CASSQDPAGDLAKNIQYF.

This clone showed up many times. V usage is TRBV7-9 and J usage is TRBJ1-2; D is perhaps TRBD1 (6 bases). CDR1 and CDR2 from the germline V gene are SEHNR and FQNEAQ (reference sequence). The CDR3 loop spans 15 amino acids. V shed 2 bases and J shed 1 base, with 11 bases lying between them. The CDR3 spells CASSLSGQHNYGYTF. CDR3 bases: TGTGCCAGCAGCTTATCAGGACAGCATAACTATGGCTACACCTTC. The full variable domain, with the rest looked up from reference TRBV7-9 and TRBJ1-2, is DTGVSQNPRHKITKRGQNVTFRCDPISEHNRLYWYRQTLGQGPEFLTYFQNEAQLEKSRLLSDRFSAERPKGSFSTLEIQRTEQGDSAMYLCASSLSGQHNYGYTFGSGTRLTVV.

This clone showed up many times. The gene calls are TRBV5-5 and TRBJ1-2; no clear D gene. Germline V gives CDR1 SGHKS, CDR2 YYEKEE (reference sequence). V lost 2 bases and J 1 base, leaving 9 bases between the germline ends. The CDR3 spans 14 residues. The CDR3 sequence is CASSLATSNYGYTF. CDR3 bases: TGTGCCAGCAGCTTAGCGACGAGTAACTATGGCTACACCTTC.

This clone was seen at least ten times. The CDR3 here is CASSESYRGTNTEAFF. The CDR3 DNA reads as TGTGCCAGCAGTGAATCATACAGGGGAACGAACACTGAAGCTTTCTTT. V is TRBV25-1 and J is TRBJ1-1; 7 bases fit TRBD1. The CDR3 runs to 16 residues. CDR1 MGHDK and CDR2 SYGVNS come from the germline V gene. V lost 1 base, J lost 1 base, and 6 bases stayed unmatched.

There are many counts of this clone. The chain recombines TRBV30 with TRBJ1-1; unclear D gene. Per germline, CDR1 GTSNPN and CDR2 SVGIG (reference sequence). The CDR3 totals 13 residues. Deletions cut 4 bases from V and 5 bases from J, with 14 bases between. The CDR3 here is CAWTLGGPTEAFF. The DNA of the CDR3 is TGTGCCTGGACCCTCGGCGGGCCGACTGAAGCTTTCTTT.

The table lists this clone with many counts. This chain links TRBV7-9 with TRBJ1-1; tentatively, D is TRBD1 (5 bases). The CDR3 contains 16 residues. The V end was cut by 1 base, the J end by 0 bases, with 12 bases between. Germline V CDR1 and CDR2: SEHNR, FQNEAQ (reference sequence). CDR3 amino acids: CASSLVGRGMNTEAFF. The DNA for the CDR3 is TGTGCCAGCAGCTTAGTAGGTAGGGGCATGAACACTGAAGCTTTCTTT.

This clone appeared many times. J is TRBJ2-3 and V is TRBV15; D is possibly TRBD1 (5 bases). Germline CDR1 is LNHNV and CDR2 is YYDKDF (reference sequence). The CDR3 covers 17 residues. V lost 0 bases and J 4 bases, leaving 17 bases between the germline ends. CDR3 in DNA: TGTGCCACCAGCAGAGATTGGGGCCCCTCCCGCCCAGATACGCAGTATTTT. Its translation is CATSRDWGPSRPDTQYF.

This clone was recorded many times. J is TRBJ2-1 and V is TRBV7-9, with 11 bases matching TRBD2. The V and J ends lost 3 bases and 8 bases, in that order; junction bases with no gene match: 9. The CDR3 totals 16 residues. The germline gives CDR1 SEHNR, CDR2 FQNEAQ (reference sequence). For the CDR3, the DNA is TGTGCCAGCAGCTTTAGCGGGAGGGGTGGTTTCGATGAGCAGTTCTTC. It yields the protein CASSFSGRGGFDEQFF.

This clone appeared many times. One end of the junction is discordant with germline, which a read error may explain. The rearrangement uses TRBV11-3 and TRBJ2-1; 7 nucleotides align to TRBD2. The germline gives CDR1 SGHNT, CDR2 YENEEA. This CDR3 contains 20 residues. The chain's CDR3 is CASSLEVREWFPVSYNEQFF. The CDR3 region has the DNA TGTGCCAGCAGCCTAGAGGTGCGGGAGTGGTTCCCCGTCTCCTACAATGAGCAGTTCTTC.

In this sample, this clone turned up many times. CDR3 DNA sequence: TGTGCCAGCAGCGGTGGACTAGCGGGGCCCCTTTATCCAGATACGCAGTATTTT. It translates to CASSGGLAGPLYPDTQYF. The genes are TRBV9 and TRBJ2-3; 12 nucleotides align to TRBD2. This CDR3 is built from 18 residues. Germline V gene sequence: CDR1 SGDLS, CDR2 YYNGEE. Unmatched junction bases numbered 12, after V lost 3 bases and J lost 4 bases.

This clone has a count of ten or more. This chain joins TRBV5-1 and TRBJ2-7; D perhaps matches TRBD1 (6 bases). The length of the CDR3 is 13 residues. V lost 6 bases to trimming and J lost 2 bases, with 12 bases between them. Germline lookup yields CDR1 SGHRS and CDR2 YFSETQ. CDR3 residues: CASTYRVPYEQYF. CDR3 nucleotides: TGCGCCAGCACTTACAGGGTCCCCTACGAGCAGTACTTC.

This clone was found many times. This sequence joins TRBV5-5 and TRBJ1-3, with D tentatively TRBD1 (5 bases). Trimming removed 2 bases from V and 2 bases from J, with 8 bases in between. Germline V gene sequence: CDR1 SGHKS, CDR2 YYEKEE (reference sequence). The CDR3 has 14 amino acids. This CDR3 reads CASSFQGAGNTIYF. As DNA, the CDR3 is TGTGCCAGCAGCTTTCAGGGCGCTGGAAACACCATATATTTT.

This clone was found many times. The chain couples TRBV4-3 to TRBJ2-1; perhaps TRBD1 as D (8 bases). V was trimmed by 4 bases and J by 8 bases, leaving 24 bases between them. Looked up from germline, CDR1 is LGHNA and CDR2 is YSLEER. This CDR3 is 17 amino acids long. In nucleotides, the CDR3 is TGCGCCAGCAGCCGACGACAGCCAGGGGGCGCGGGGGATGAGCAGTTCTTC. As protein: CASSRRQPGGAGDEQFF.